This T cell receptor beta chain was documented in a study of human T cells and chemical hapten exposure. TCRdb re-called the RACE reads with MiXCR, one entry per CDR3 protein. Among approximately 100,000 distinct CDR3 sequences listed, 11% were seen once. The time point here: patch test 1, 2 weeks after DPC sensitization. Treatment in this sample: therapeutic diphenylcyclopropenone sensitization with weekly scalp DPC. Sample donors consisted of patients with alopecia, aged 18 to 70 years, who were suitable for DPC. The germline V and J ends were trimmed by 0 bases and 7 bases, with 12 bases remaining between them. Germline loops: CDR1 DFQATT, CDR2 SNEGSKA (reference sequence). The CDR3 contains 14 residues. This clonotype was counted a single time.

The TCR comes from a woman aged 40 to 50 with alopecia areata. Some clones in this sample may be carry-over from other donors' samples. This sample comprised whole blood, obtained in connection with sensitization to the hapten diphenylcyclopropenone (DPC). The chain joins TRBV20-1 to TRBJ1-4; perhaps TRBD1 as D (5 bases). CDR3 region: CSARDLRGGEKLFF. Written as DNA, the CDR3 is TGCAGTGCTAGAGATTTAAGGGGCGGTGAAAAACTGTTTTTT.